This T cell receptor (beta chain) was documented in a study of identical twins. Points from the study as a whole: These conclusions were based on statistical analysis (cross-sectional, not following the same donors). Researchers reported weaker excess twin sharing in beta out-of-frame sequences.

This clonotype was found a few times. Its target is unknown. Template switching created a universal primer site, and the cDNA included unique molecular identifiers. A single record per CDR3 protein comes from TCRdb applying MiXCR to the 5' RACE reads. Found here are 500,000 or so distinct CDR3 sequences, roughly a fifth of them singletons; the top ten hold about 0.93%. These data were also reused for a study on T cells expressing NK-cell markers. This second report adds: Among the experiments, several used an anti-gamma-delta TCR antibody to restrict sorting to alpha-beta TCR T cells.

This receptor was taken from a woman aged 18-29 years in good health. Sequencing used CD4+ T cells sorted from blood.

The CDR3 is CSARLAGGLNEQYF. The CDR3 bases are TGCAGTGCTAGATTGGCGGGAGGATTAAACGAGCAGTACTTC. The genes are TRBV20-1 and TRBJ2-7, with 8 bases that match TRBD2. From germline, CDR1 is DFQATT and CDR2 SNEGSKA (reference sequence). V trimming: 2 bases; J trimming: 5 bases; junction bases outside the gene matches: 8. The CDR3 is 14 amino acids.